The 14 T cell receptor beta chains in this list originate from one sample, sequenced in a study of blood T cell repertoires in COVID-19. TCRdb keeps only in-frame clones here, not all; method: immunoSEQ multiplex PCR. The sample holds about 50,000 clones, 70% to 90% seen once. The sequencing input was peripheral blood. These receptors all come from a human donor in a cohort sampled during active COVID-19.

The chain combines TRBV6-2 or TRBV6-3 with TRBJ1-1; no firm D call. Germline V gene sequence: CDR1 MNHEY, CDR2 SVGEGT. The germline V and J ends were trimmed by 5 bases and 8 bases, with 27 bases remaining between them. This CDR3 spans 17 amino acids. The CDR3 DNA reads TGTGCCAGCAGTCTGCCGATCGGAGGACCAATACCTTCAGAAGCTTTCTTT. This sequence encodes CASSLPIGGPIPSEAFF.

The chain is built from TRBV2 and TRBJ2-7; D gene uncertain. This CDR3 comprises 17 residues. V was cut by 3 bases and J by 4 bases, with 22 bases left in between. CDR1 is SNHLY and CDR2 is FYNNEI in the germline V gene. CDR3 sequence: CASSDWVIEESGYEQYF. CDR3 nucleotides: TGTGCCAGCAGTGATTGGGTGATTGAGGAGTCCGGATACGAGCAGTACTTC.

The CDR3 bases are TGTGCCAGCAGGCCGGGACAGGGTCTCACCGGGGAGCTGTTTTTT. Its translation is CASRPGQGLTGELFF. This chain connects TRBV6-5 to TRBJ2-2; TRBD1 matches at 9 bases. Looked up from germline, CDR1 is MNHEY and CDR2 is SVGAGI. J was trimmed by 4 bases and V by 6 bases; bases with no gene match: 6. The CDR3 runs to 15 residues.

The chain couples TRBV5-1 to TRBJ1-1; TRBD1 aligns across 7 bases. J was trimmed by 0 bases and V by 5 bases; bases with no gene match: 10. CDR1 is SGHRS, CDR2 YFSETQ, per germline. CDR3 length: 16 amino acids. CDR3 residues: CASSPRQGPMNTEAFF. The CDR3 region has the DNA TGCGCCAGCAGTCCCAGACAGGGCCCTATGAACACTGAAGCTTTCTTT.

This sequence joins TRBV4-2 and TRBJ1-1; D is undetermined. CDR1 is LGHNA and CDR2 is YNFKEQ in the germline V gene. The V end lost 0 bases, the J end lost 1 base, and 12 bases lay between the germline ends. This CDR3 contains 16 residues. The CDR3 protein is CASSQDPEGRNTEAFF. CDR3 DNA: TGTGCCAGCAGCCAAGATCCGGAGGGTAGGAACACTGAAGCTTTCTTT.

The chain recombines TRBV19 with TRBJ2-3; 8 bases are shared with TRBD2. This CDR3 has 17 amino acids. Germline V gene data show CDR1 as LNHDA and CDR2 as SQIVND (reference sequence). The J segment lost 0 bases and the V segment lost 4 bases, leaving 9 bases of the junction unmatched. The CDR3 loop reads CASSTLTSATSTDTQYF. The CDR3 nucleotides read TGTGCCAGTAGTACCTTGACTAGCGCGACTAGCACAGATACGCAGTATTTT.

This clone was picked up one time. The CDR3 loop is CASSPVGGSYEQYF. Here the CDR3 DNA reads TGTGCCAGCAGCCCCGTGGGGGGGTCCTACGAGCAGTACTTC. The chain has TRBV7-3 and TRBJ2-7, with 7 bases fitting TRBD2. Germline lookup yields CDR1 SGHTA and CDR2 FQGTGA. CDR3 length: 14 amino acids. V dropped 5 bases and J dropped 1; count of bases not matched to a gene: 5.

The chain uses TRBV30 and TRBJ1-5, with no clear D. Germline V CDR1 and CDR2: GTSNPN, SVGIG (reference sequence). Trimming took 1 base from V and 8 from J, leaving 15 bases between them. CDR3 size: 14 residues. The CDR3 nucleotides are TGTGCCTGGAGTGGGCCCTCCCGGAGGGAGCCCCAGCATTTT. Its translation is CAWSGPSRREPQHF.

The rearrangement uses TRBV7-6 and TRBJ2-3, with 11 positions matching TRBD2. The CDR3 runs to 16 residues. Germline CDR1 and CDR2: SGHVS and FNYEAQ. V was pared by 5 bases and J by 2 bases, with 6 bases of the junction left unmatched. CDR3: CASSRPTSGVTDTQYF. CDR3 DNA sequence: TGTGCCAGCAGCCGTCCGACTAGCGGGGTCACAGATACGCAGTATTTT.

This chain joins TRBV30 and TRBJ2-1; D possibly corresponds to TRBD2 (5 bases). The V end lost 3 bases, the J end lost 4 bases, and 13 bases lay between the germline ends. The CDR3 totals 14 residues. Looked up from germline, CDR1 is GTSNPN and CDR2 is SVGIG (reference sequence). The CDR3 nucleotides read TGTGCCTGGAGCTCCGGGATAGCTTACAATGAGCAGTTCTTC. Its translation is CAWSSGIAYNEQFF.

This clone was counted between two and nine times. The J gene is TRBJ1-5, the V gene TRBV6-4, with unresolved D. The CDR3 contains 15 residues. Germline V gene lookup returns CDR1 MRHNA and CDR2 SNTAGT. V was cut by 5 bases and J by 1 base, with 12 bases left in between. The CDR3 is CASSPEGGSNQPQHF. The CDR3 DNA follows: TGTGCCAGCAGTCCTGAAGGAGGAAGCAATCAGCCCCAGCATTTT.

This chain links TRBV5-8 with TRBJ2-1, with a possible D match to TRBD2 (5 bases). In germline, CDR1 is SGHTS, CDR2 YDEGEE. The length of the CDR3 is 13 residues. V was clipped by 0 bases and J by 7 bases, with 8 bases between them. CDR3 residues: CASSLAGGNEQFF. The CDR3 DNA follows: TGTGCCAGCAGCTTGGCCGGCGGGAATGAGCAGTTCTTC.

The genes are TRBV7-2 and TRBJ2-7; TRBD2 might be the D (6 bases). Between the trimmed V and J ends, which lost 5 bases and 11 bases, there was a span of 16 bases. The length of the CDR3 is 12 residues. In germline, CDR1 is SGHTA, CDR2 FQGNSA. The CDR3 sequence: CASSGGGPREYF. The CDR3 DNA is TGTGCCAGCAGCGGCGGAGGGCCCCGGGAGTACTTC.

The rearrangement links TRBV5-1 to TRBJ2-7; 7 positions agree with TRBD1. Losses at the gene ends were 4 bases for V and 2 bases for J; bases not matched to a gene: 6. Germline V gene lookup returns CDR1 SGHRS and CDR2 YFSETQ. This CDR3 contains 14 residues. This CDR3 reads CASSPTGQTYEQYF. The CDR3 region has the DNA TGCGCCAGCAGCCCCACGGGACAGACCTACGAGCAGTACTTC.